The rows below give T cell receptor beta chains drawn from one sample of a study of CD8 T cells in Susac syndrome. TCRdb reanalysed the immunoSEQ multiplex PCR reads using MiXCR and keeps one entry per CDR3 protein. The sample has 55,000 to 85,000 distinct CDR3 sequences; under 96% are singletons. The sequenced sample consisted of CD4+ T cells from PBMCs. These receptors were collected from a human donor with multiple sclerosis. Each CDR3 is given with its conserved first and last residue. A D gene is named only where the DNA matches it firmly.

CASSPPRAGDLEQYF	TGTGCCAGCAGCCCCCCTAGGGCAGGGGACCTCGAGCAGTACTTC	15	TRBJ2-7	TRBV7-8	.
CSVDTGIYGYTF	TGCAGCGTGGACACAGGGATCTATGGCTACACCTTC	12	TRBJ1-2	TRBV29-1	.
CASSNPRVTAPGYTF	TGTGCCAGCAGCAATCCGCGGGTGACAGCGCCCGGCTACACCTTC	15	TRBJ1-2	TRBV7-9	.
CASSQGRNGNSPLHF	TGCGCCAGCAGCCAAGGCAGGAATGGGAATTCACCCCTCCACTTT	15	TRBJ1-6	TRBV4-3	.
CASSLTGLTEAFF	TGTGCCAGCAGCCTGACAGGGCTGACTGAAGCTTTCTTT	13	TRBJ1-1	TRBV7-9	TRBD1
CASSKLSLNTGELFF	TGTGCCAGCAGCAAGCTTTCATTGAACACCGGGGAGCTGTTTTTT	15	TRBJ2-2	TRBV7-9	.
CAWSRTAATNEKLFF	TGTGCCTGGAGTAGAACGGCCGCAACTAATGAAAAACTGTTTTTT	15	TRBJ1-4	TRBV30	.
CASSYSREATTWGQYF	TGTGCCAGCAGTTACTCGAGGGAGGCTACCACTTGGGGCCAGTACTTC	16	TRBJ2-5	TRBV6-5	.
CASSLSGLAWDNEQFF	TGCGCCAGCAGCTTGTCGGGCTTAGCTTGGGACAATGAGCAGTTCTTC	16	TRBJ2-1	TRBV5-1	.
CASSWDTGELFF	TGTGCCAGCAGCTGGGACACCGGGGAGCTGTTTTTT	12	TRBJ2-2	TRBV6-2/TRBV6-3	.
CASSPGTTNYGYTF	TGTGCCAGCAGTCCGGGGACAACCAACTATGGCTACACCTTC	14	TRBJ1-2	TRBV12-3/TRBV12-4	.
CSVATDYSNQPQHF	TGCAGCGTCGCAACAGATTATAGCAATCAGCCCCAGCATTTT	14	TRBJ1-5	TRBV29-1	.
CASSLALYEQYF	TGTGCCAGCAGTTTAGCCCTCTACGAGCAGTACTTC	12	TRBJ2-7	TRBV5-6	.
CASSQGRTGEIKETQYF	TGCGCCAGCAGCCAAGGGAGGACAGGAGAAATTAAAGAGACCCAGTACTTC	17	TRBJ2-5	TRBV4-1	TRBD1
CASSLSKGLGYTF	TGTGCCAGCAGTTTATCGAAGGGCTTAGGCTACACCTTC	13	TRBJ1-2	TRBV27	.
CSVAGGAGADTQYF	TGCAGCGTTGCGGGGGGCGCCGGGGCAGATACGCAGTATTTT	14	TRBJ2-3	TRBV29-1	.
CASSLQGLVYNEQFF	TGTGCCAGCAGCCTCCAAGGGCTTGTTTACAATGAGCAGTTCTTC	15	TRBJ2-1	TRBV7-8	.